Following are 15 T cell receptor beta chains from one sample sequenced in a study of cytotoxic CD8 clonotypes in ibrutinib-treated CLL. Method: immunoSEQ multiplex PCR; TCRdb's copy keeps in-frame clones and lacks some. The repertoire holds about 130,000 clones, with around 84% as singletons. This specimen was PBMCs, taken after 24 months of ibrutinib treatment. The source is a human donor with chronic lymphocytic leukemia.

The V and J genes are TRBV9 and TRBJ2-3; 7 bases align to TRBD2. After removal of 1 base from V and 7 bases from J, the junction contained 15 bases not matched to a gene. The CDR3 covers 17 residues. Germline CDR1 reads SGDLS; CDR2 reads YYNGEE. The CDR3, as DNA: TGTGCCAGCAGCGTAAGTGCTGGGGGACTACTTGTTCATACGCAGTATTTT. Translated, it gives CASSVSAGGLLVHTQYF. Based on the CDR3 plus reference TRBV9 and TRBJ2-3, the full variable domain is DSGVTQTPKHLITATGQRVTLRCSPRSGDLSVYWYQQSLDQGLQFLIQYYNGEERAKGNILERFSAQQFPDLHSELNLSSLELGDSALYFCASSVSAGGLLVHTQYFGPGTRLTVL.

The J gene is TRBJ1-1, the V gene TRBV5-6; perhaps TRBD1 as D (5 bases). The CDR3 sequence is 16 residues long. CDR1 is SGHDT, CDR2 YYEEEE, per germline. The V end was cut by 2 bases, the J end by 0 bases, with 14 bases between. The CDR3 bases are TGTGCCAGCAGCTTTACGATGACAGCCATGAACACTGAAGCTTTCTTT. It codes for CASSFTMTAMNTEAFF. Based on the CDR3 plus reference TRBV5-6 and TRBJ1-1, the full variable domain is DAGVTQSPTHLIKTRGQQVTLRCSPKSGHDTVSWYQQALGQGPQFIFQYYEEEERQRGNFPDRFSGHQFPNYSSELNVNALLLGDSALYLCASSFTMTAMNTEAFFGQGTRLTVV.

This clone was recorded only once. The V gene is TRBV30, the J gene TRBJ2-7, with D possibly matching TRBD2 (6 bases). This CDR3 comprises 11 residues. CDR1 and CDR2 (germline): GTSNPN, SVGIG (reference sequence). V shed 8 bases and J shed 4 bases, with 12 bases lying between them. In DNA form, the CDR3 reads TGTGCCCAAAACCGGGGGTACGAGCAGTACTTC. As protein: CAQNRGYEQYF.

The chain uses TRBV5-1 and TRBJ2-7; D perhaps matches TRBD1 (5 bases). Trimming took off 4 bases at V and 0 bases at J, with 14 bases between the two ends. The CDR3 is made up of 15 amino acids. The germline V gene has CDR1 SGHRS and CDR2 YFSETQ. The CDR3 loop is CASSMDTLYSYEQYF. CDR3 DNA: TGCGCCAGCAGCATGGACACCCTCTACTCCTACGAGCAGTACTTC.

The V gene is TRBV4-2, the J gene TRBJ2-5, with D perhaps matching TRBD2 (6 bases). The CDR3 sequence is 16 residues long. Germline loops: CDR1 LGHNA, CDR2 YNFKEQ. V shed 3 bases and J shed 5 bases, with 19 bases lying between them. The CDR3 sequence is CASSHSGDAEGETQYF. DNA of the CDR3: TGTGCCAGCAGCCATTCTGGGGACGCGGAGGGGGAGACCCAGTACTTC.

The chain carries TRBV19 and TRBJ1-5; 7 nucleotides agree with TRBD1. The germline V gene encodes CDR1 LNHDA and CDR2 SQIVND (reference sequence). V shed 7 bases, J shed 3 bases, and the junction held 18 bases outside the gene matches. CDR3 length: 18 amino acids. This CDR3 reads CASTQSGRGTVYNQPQHF. CDR3 nucleotide sequence: TGTGCCAGTACCCAATCCGGACGAGGGACAGTTTACAATCAGCCCCAGCATTTT. The full variable domain, with the rest looked up from reference TRBV19 and TRBJ1-5, is DGGITQSPKYLFRKEGQNVTLSCEQNLNHDAMYWYRQDPGQGLRLIYYSQIVNDFQKGDIAEGYSVSREKKESFPLTVTSAQKNPTAFYLCASTQSGRGTVYNQPQHFGDGTRLSIL.

This clone was found once. The chain employs TRBV5-5 and TRBJ1-6, with D perhaps TRBD1 (6 bases). V was pared by 2 bases and J by 2 bases, with 8 bases between. This CDR3 is 15 amino acids long. Germline V CDR1 and CDR2: SGHKS, YYEKEE (reference sequence). CDR3 sequence reads: CASSFGQTYNSPLHF. The DNA of the CDR3 is TGTGCCAGCAGCTTTGGACAGACCTATAATTCACCCCTCCACTTT.

The CDR3 DNA follows: TGTGCCAGCTCAACATACAATCAGCCCCAGCATTTT. Its translation is CASSTYNQPQHF. The rearrangement joins TRBV19 to TRBJ1-5; D is uncertain. V was clipped by 9 bases and J by 3 bases, with 9 bases between them. CDR1 and CDR2 (germline): LNHDA, SQIVND (reference sequence). This CDR3 has 12 residues.

J is TRBJ2-2 and V is TRBV29-1, with TRBD1 identical over 9 bases. V lost 6 bases and J lost 8; bases outside the gene matches: 10. This CDR3 region has 14 residues. Germline V CDR1 and CDR2: SQVTM, ANQGSEA. CDR3 region: CSVPTGGAGGELFF. CDR3 sequence (DNA): TGCAGCGTACCCACAGGGGGCGCGGGGGGGGAGCTGTTTTTT.

The chain carries TRBV9 and TRBJ2-3; D may match TRBD1 or TRBD2 (6 bases each). The CDR3 extends over 15 amino acids. V was trimmed by 4 bases and J by 3 bases, leaving 15 bases between them. Per germline, CDR1 SGDLS and CDR2 YYNGEE. CDR3 nucleotide sequence: TGTGCCAGCAGCCCTTTGGGGGGCTGGACAGATACGCAGTATTTT. It encodes CASSPLGGWTDTQYF.

As concerns this clone: An end of the junction does not agree with germline; a read error may underlie this. The rearrangement links TRBV19 to TRBJ1-2; D is unresolved. The CDR3 loop spans 12 amino acids. From germline, CDR1 is LNHDA and CDR2 SQIVND (reference sequence). The CDR3 sequence: CASSRWRYDYTF. In DNA, the CDR3 is TGTGCCAGTAGCAGGTGGCGGTATGACTACACCTTC.

V gene TRBV21-1 combines with J gene TRBJ1-2; the table assigns TRBD1, which was not confirmed against the DNA. TRBV21-1 is an annotated pseudogene. The length of the CDR3 is 15 residues. The CDR3 bases are TGTGCCAGCAGCAAAGGAGACAGGGTGGGTTTTGTATACACCTTC. Amino acids: CASSKGDRVGFVYTF.

This chain uses TRBV7-2 with TRBJ2-7; D tentatively reads TRBD1 or TRBD2 (6 bases each). Germline V gives CDR1 SGHTA, CDR2 FQGNSA. This CDR3 has 12 amino acids. Deletions cut 6 bases from V and 6 bases from J, with 12 bases between. CDR3 amino acids: CASSPGASEQYF. In nucleotides, the CDR3 is TGTGCCAGCAGTCCGGGGGCGAGCGAGCAGTACTTC.

This rearrangement joins TRBV10-2 to TRBJ1-5; D unresolved. Germline CDR1 WSHSY, CDR2 SAAADI. The CDR3 has 12 residues. Trimming stripped 6 bases from V and 6 bases from J, with 9 bases between. CDR3 DNA sequence: TGCGCCAGCAGGACTGTAGGTCAGCCCCAGCATTTT. Protein product: CASRTVGQPQHF.

This clone was observed once. This chain links TRBV11-3 with TRBJ2-1, with D hard to call. Germline lookup yields CDR1 SGHNT and CDR2 YENEEA. The CDR3 runs to 15 residues. V gave up 4 bases and J gave up 0 bases, with 10 bases separating them. DNA of the CDR3: TGTGCCAGCAGCTCCCCCCTCAGCTCCTACAATGAGCAGTTCTTC. Amino acid sequence: CASSSPLSSYNEQFF.